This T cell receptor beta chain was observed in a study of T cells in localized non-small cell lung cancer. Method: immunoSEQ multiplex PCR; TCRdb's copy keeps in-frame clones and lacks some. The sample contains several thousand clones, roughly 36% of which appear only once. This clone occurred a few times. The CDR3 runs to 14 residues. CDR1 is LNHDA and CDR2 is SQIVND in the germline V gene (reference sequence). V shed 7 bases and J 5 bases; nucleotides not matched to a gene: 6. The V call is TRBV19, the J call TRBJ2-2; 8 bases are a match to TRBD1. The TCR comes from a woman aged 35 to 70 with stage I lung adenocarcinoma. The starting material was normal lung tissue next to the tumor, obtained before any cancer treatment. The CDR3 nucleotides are TGTGCCAGTACCGGGACAGGTATAACCGGGGAGCTGTTTTTT. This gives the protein CASTGTGITGELFF.